The 21 T cell receptor beta chains listed next were all sequenced from one sample in a study of T cell repertoires in cytomegalovirus infection. No cognate antigen is known for these TCRs. A single record per CDR3 protein comes from TCRdb applying MiXCR to the reads. The data contain 800,000 to 950,000 distinct CDR3 sequences, 30% to 35% of them singletons. The specimen comprised cultured CD8+ T cells from PBMCs, sampled from culture after CMV antigen stimulation. The source of these receptors is a human donor in good health (CMV status not recorded). Some clones in this sample may be carry-over from other donors' samples.

CDR3 nucleotides: TGTGCCAGCAGTCAACCCGGGACAGGGCCTTACAATGAGCAGTTCTTC. This sequence encodes CASSQPGTGPYNEQFF. The rearrangement links TRBV6-2 or TRBV6-3 to TRBJ2-1; TRBD1 agrees at 9 bases. Germline CDR1 is MNHEY and CDR2 is SVGEGT. V gave up 5 bases and J gave up 4 bases; unmatched junction bases: 9. The CDR3 sequence is 16 residues long.

The table lists this clonotype with a few counts. This chain joins TRBV7-9 and TRBJ2-1, with 8 bases aligning to TRBD2. CDR3 length: 15 residues. Germline V gives CDR1 SEHNR, CDR2 FQNEAQ (reference sequence). The V gene end was trimmed by 5 bases and the J gene end by 8 bases; junction bases not matched to a gene: 11. In DNA, the CDR3 is TGTGCCAGCAGCCCTTCCCGGACTAGCTTCGATGAGCAGTTCTTC. As protein: CASSPSRTSFDEQFF.

The chain carries TRBV4-2 and TRBJ2-7, with TRBD2 matching 12 bases. Germline CDR1 is LGHNA and CDR2 is YNFKEQ. J gave up 7 bases and V 2 bases, and 9 bases lay outside the gene matches. CDR3 length: 16 residues. The CDR3 DNA follows: TGTGCCAGCAGCCAACGACTAGCGGGGGCTCTCCAGGAGCAGTACTTC. It yields the protein CASSQRLAGALQEQYF.

This clonotype has more than one count but fewer than ten. The chain links TRBV9 to TRBJ2-7; the D gene is possibly TRBD1 (6 bases). With 0 bases removed from V and 6 bases from J, the gap between germline ends came to 16 bases. The CDR3 totals 15 residues. Germline CDR1 and CDR2: SGDLS and YYNGEE. The CDR3 loop reads CASSVGVGDITEQYF. DNA of the CDR3: TGTGCCAGCAGCGTAGGGGTGGGGGACATCACCGAGCAGTACTTC.

The V and J genes are TRBV27 and TRBJ2-5; D is perhaps TRBD1 or TRBD2 (5 bases each). There are 16 residues in the CDR3. The V end lost 3 bases, the J end lost 2 bases, and 16 bases lay between the germline ends. CDR1 and CDR2 from the germline V gene are MNHEY and SMNVEV (reference sequence). The CDR3 sequence is CASSLALGVPQETQYF. As DNA, the CDR3 is TGTGCCAGCAGTTTGGCGTTGGGGGTGCCACAAGAGACCCAGTACTTC.

This clonotype was observed at least ten times. The V call is TRBV7-4, the J call TRBJ1-5, with D maybe TRBD1 (6 bases). CDR1 and CDR2 from the germline V gene are SGHVT and SQSDAQ. With 3 bases removed from V and 3 bases from J, the gap between germline ends came to 15 bases. The CDR3 is 16 residues long. CDR3 region: CASSLCGRGVNQPQHF. As DNA, the CDR3 is TGTGCCAGCAGCTTGTGTGGTAGGGGGGTCAATCAGCCCCAGCATTTT.

This clonotype was seen once. The V gene is TRBV24-1, the J gene TRBJ2-7, with D tentatively TRBD2 (5 bases). V was clipped by 5 bases and J by 2 bases, with 15 bases between them. Germline-derived CDR1 and CDR2 are KGHDR and SFDVKD. CDR3 length: 15 residues. CDR3: CATSAIKDGTYEQYF. The CDR3 DNA follows: TGTGCCACCAGTGCCATCAAGGACGGGACCTACGAGCAGTACTTC.

This rearrangement joins TRBV12-3 or TRBV12-4 to TRBJ2-3, with a tentative D call TRBD1 (5 bases). With 8 bases removed from V and 6 bases from J, the gap between germline ends came to 21 bases. There are 15 residues in the CDR3. The DNA for the CDR3 is TGTGCCAGCGGCTCACTCGGACAAACGACGGATACGCAGTATTTT. This sequence encodes CASGSLGQTTDTQYF.

The chain is built from TRBV20-1 and TRBJ1-2; 10 positions match TRBD1. The V and J ends lost 0 bases and 4 bases, in that order; junction bases with no gene match: 5. The CDR3 consists of 15 residues. Germline CDR1 reads DFQATT; CDR2 reads SNEGSKA (reference sequence). CDR3 loop: CSARDQDRGSYGYTF. In DNA form, the CDR3 reads TGCAGTGCTAGAGATCAGGACAGGGGGAGCTATGGCTACACCTTC.

The chain couples TRBV7-4 to TRBJ2-5, with D tentatively TRBD2 (7 bases). Germline-derived CDR1 and CDR2 are SGHVT and SQSDAQ. This CDR3 region has 16 residues. The V end lost 3 bases, the J end lost 5 bases, and 19 bases lay between the germline ends. CDR3 loop: CASSLSYGGALETQYF. The DNA for the CDR3 is TGTGCCAGCAGCTTGTCCTATGGGGGGGCCCTCGAGACCCAGTACTTC.

The chain employs TRBV5-1 and TRBJ2-7; TRBD1 matches 9 bases. CDR3 size: 14 residues. The trim removed 4 bases at V and 6 bases at J, leaving 8 bases unmatched. From germline, CDR1 is SGHRS and CDR2 YFSETQ. In DNA form, the CDR3 reads TGCGCCAGCAGCAAGCCGGGACAGGGCCCCGAGCAGTACGTC. Translation: CASSKPGQGPEQYV.

With respect to this clonotype: The germline gene is not matched at one end of the junction; a read error may be the cause. The chain carries TRBV7-9 and TRBJ1-1; the D gene is possibly TRBD1 (5 bases). This CDR3 spans 12 amino acids. Looked up from germline, CDR1 is SEHNR and CDR2 is FQNEAQ (reference sequence). The CDR3 DNA reads as TGTGTCAGCAGCTTAGTACAGGCGGAAGCTTTCTTT. Translation: CVSSLVQAEAFF.

Remarks on this clonotype: A much larger clone lies a single base off, so this may be a read error. The chain uses TRBV27 and TRBJ1-2; TRBD1 aligns across 7 bases. The V gene end was trimmed by 7 bases and the J gene end by 2 bases; junction bases not matched to a gene: 4. CDR3 length: 13 amino acids. CDR1 is MNHEY, CDR2 SMNVEV, per germline (reference sequence). The CDR3, as DNA: TGTGCCAGCACTAACAGGGGAAACTATGGCTACACCTTC. Its translation is CASTNRGNYGYTF.

For this clonotype: Germline is not matched at one junction end, which may reflect a read error. The genes are TRBV6-2 or TRBV6-3 and TRBJ2-5; D ambiguous. The CDR3 runs 13 residues. Germline-derived CDR1 and CDR2 are MNHEY and SVGEGT. The CDR3 region has the DNA TGTGCCAGCAGTTACTTGTTTGATCAGACCCAGTACTTT. Its protein is CASSYLFDQTQYF.

This clonotype has just a few counts. The rearrangement uses TRBV10-3 and TRBJ2-1; TRBD2 agrees at 10 bases. CDR3 size: 15 residues. Trimming at V came to 0 bases and at J to 8 bases, leaving 4 bases not matched to a gene. CDR1 ENHRY and CDR2 SYGVKD come from the germline V gene. In nucleotides, the CDR3 is TGTGCCATCAGTGAGTCTACTAGCGGGGAAGATGAGCAGTTCTTC. Amino acids: CAISESTSGEDEQFF.

The chain uses TRBV4-1 and TRBJ2-3, with 7 bases matching TRBD2. This CDR3 is 21 amino acids long. V lost 3 bases, J lost 0 bases, and 21 bases stayed unmatched. The germline gives CDR1 MGHRA, CDR2 YSYEKL. The CDR3 DNA reads as TGCGCCAGCAGCCAGCCGGTTGGTGGGTCTAGCGGCCCCCATAGCACAGATACGCAGTATTTT. This codes for CASSQPVGGSSGPHSTDTQYF.

This chain connects TRBV7-9 to TRBJ2-7, with 10 bases aligning to TRBD2. This CDR3 is built from 16 residues. J gave up 4 bases and V 4 bases, and 10 bases lay outside the gene matches. From germline, CDR1 is SEHNR and CDR2 FQNEAQ (reference sequence). The chain's CDR3 is CASSSQLGTSVYEQYF. The CDR3 coding sequence is TGTGCCAGCAGCTCCCAACTTGGGACTAGCGTGTACGAGCAGTACTTC.

This clonotype was observed many times. The chain employs TRBV7-8 and TRBJ2-4, with D perhaps being TRBD1 or TRBD2 (5 bases each). Germline assignment: CDR1 SGHVS and CDR2 FQNEAQ. Trimming shortened V by 3 bases and J by 4 bases, and 16 bases separated the two germline ends. This CDR3 is built from 16 residues. The chain's CDR3 is CASSFEGRKPKNIQYF. The CDR3 coding sequence is TGTGCCAGCAGCTTCGAGGGGCGAAAACCTAAAAACATTCAGTACTTC.

J is TRBJ2-2 and V is TRBV13, with D unresolved. V was cut by 5 bases and J by 0 bases, with 13 bases left in between. Per germline, CDR1 PRHDT and CDR2 FYEKMQ (reference sequence). CDR3 length: 16 amino acids. The CDR3 loop is CASSPRRRPNTGELFF. As DNA, the CDR3 is TGTGCCAGCAGCCCAAGGAGACGACCGAACACCGGGGAGCTGTTTTTT.

This CDR3 reads CASNPGQLSTDTQYF. As DNA, the CDR3 is TGTGCCAGCAACCCGGGACAGCTGAGCACAGATACGCAGTATTTT. This chain uses TRBV28 with TRBJ2-3, with 7 bases identical to TRBD1. This CDR3 has 15 residues. The germline V gene has CDR1 MDHEN and CDR2 SYDVKM. Germline trimming cut 7 bases from V and 0 bases from J; bases unmatched to any gene: 7.

V usage is TRBV12-3 or TRBV12-4 and J usage is TRBJ1-2; 9 positions agree with TRBD1. The CDR3 runs 15 residues. Germline trimming cut 5 bases from V and 4 bases from J; bases unmatched to any gene: 8. CDR3 coding DNA: TGTGCCAGCAGTGGGGGACAGGACAGGGGCTATGGCTACACCTTC. The encoded protein is CASSGGQDRGYGYTF.